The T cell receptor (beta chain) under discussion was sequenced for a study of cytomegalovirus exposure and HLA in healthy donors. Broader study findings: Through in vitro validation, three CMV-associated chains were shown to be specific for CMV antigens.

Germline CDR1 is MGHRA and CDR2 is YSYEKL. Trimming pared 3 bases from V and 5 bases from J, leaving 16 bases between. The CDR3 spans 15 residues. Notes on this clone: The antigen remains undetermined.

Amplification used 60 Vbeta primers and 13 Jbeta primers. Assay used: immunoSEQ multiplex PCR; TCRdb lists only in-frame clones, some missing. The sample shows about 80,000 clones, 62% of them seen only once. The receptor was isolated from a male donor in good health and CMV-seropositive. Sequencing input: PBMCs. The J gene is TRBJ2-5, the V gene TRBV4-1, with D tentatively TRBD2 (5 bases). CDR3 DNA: TGCGCCAGCAGCCAGGAACTAGTAAATGGGGAGACCCAGTACTTC. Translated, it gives CASSQELVNGETQYF.